The 19 T cell receptor beta chains in this list originate from one sample, sequenced in a study of blood T cell repertoires in COVID-19. The repertoire was sequenced with immunoSEQ multiplex PCR; TCRdb's copy has only in-frame clones and lacks some. Here the sample spans 150,000 to 200,000 clones, around 74% being singletons. The sequenced sample consisted of peripheral blood. These receptors were obtained from a woman older than 75 with acute or convalescent COVID-19.

This clone was seen ten or more times. This chain connects TRBV7-2 to TRBJ2-5, with TRBD2 as a possible D gene (5 bases). V was cut by 2 bases and J by 3 bases, with 7 bases left in between. This CDR3 spans 13 amino acids. Germline V CDR1 and CDR2: SGHTA, FQGNSA. This CDR3 reads CASSLKAEETQYF. In nucleotides, the CDR3 is TGTGCCAGCAGCTTAAAAGCGGAAGAGACCCAGTACTTC.

The chain joins TRBV4-3 to TRBJ2-4; D remains ambiguous. The germline CDR1 and CDR2 sequences are LGHNA and YSLEER. This CDR3 is 15 amino acids long. V gave up 8 bases and J gave up 2 bases, with 16 bases separating them. CDR3 sequence reads: CASFTEPPPKNIQYF. CDR3 bases: TGCGCCAGCTTTACAGAACCCCCCCCCAAAAACATTCAGTACTTC.

J is TRBJ2-1 and V is TRBV11-2; 8 bases align to TRBD2. Germline loops: CDR1 SGHAT, CDR2 FQNNGV. CDR3 length: 15 residues. After removal of 5 bases from V and 2 bases from J, the junction contained 5 bases not matched to a gene. The DNA for the CDR3 is TGTGCCAGCAGCCAACTAGCGGCCACCTACAATGAGCAGTTCTTC. This gives the protein CASSQLAATYNEQFF.

The V call is TRBV6-1, the J call TRBJ2-1; D is possibly TRBD1 (7 bases). Germline values: CDR1 MNHNS, CDR2 SASEGT. Between the trimmed V and J ends, which lost 2 bases and 9 bases, there was a span of 11 bases. CDR3 size: 13 residues. CDR3 loop: CASSEIRGAEQFF. CDR3 DNA: TGTGCCAGCAGTGAAATCAGGGGGGCTGAGCAGTTCTTC.

A few counts support this clone. The V and J genes are TRBV4-2 and TRBJ1-6; the D is unclear. The length of the CDR3 is 16 residues. V shed 0 bases and J shed 9 bases, with 15 bases lying between them. From germline, CDR1 is LGHNA and CDR2 YNFKEQ. CDR3 DNA sequence: TGTGCCAGCAGCCAAGATATGCGGGCTGTGGGTTCACCCCTCCACTTT. Its translation: CASSQDMRAVGSPLHF.

This clone appeared a single time. The chain is built from TRBV12-3 or TRBV12-4 and TRBJ1-2; TRBD1 is a possible D gene (5 bases). The CDR3 has 12 amino acids. Trimming took 1 base from V and 13 from J, leaving 13 bases between them. CDR3 DNA sequence: TGTGCCAGCAGTTTAGGCGGCAGGGAAGGCACCTTC. It encodes CASSLGGREGTF.

This chain joins TRBV7-8 and TRBJ1-5, with D possibly TRBD1 on 6 matching bases. Germline loops: CDR1 SGHVS, CDR2 FQNEAQ. V dropped 1 base and J dropped 0 bases, with 10 bases sitting between them. CDR3 length equals 16 residues. The CDR3 spells CASSLDRDISNQPQHF. DNA of the CDR3: TGTGCCAGCAGCTTAGACAGGGACATTAGCAATCAGCCCCAGCATTTT.

This clone has only a few counts. The chain is built from TRBV6-2 or TRBV6-3 and TRBJ1-3, with D perhaps TRBD1 (6 bases). V was shortened by 8 bases and J by 0 bases, with 14 bases between the two germline ends. Germline V gives CDR1 MNHEY, CDR2 SVGEGT. The CDR3 has 15 amino acids. Here the CDR3 reads CASGLDRSSGNTIYF. DNA of the CDR3: TGTGCCAGCGGTTTAGACAGGAGCTCTGGAAACACCATATATTTT.

The chain combines TRBV5-4 with TRBJ2-2; 8 positions agree with TRBD2. CDR1 is SGHNT, CDR2 YYREEE, per germline (reference sequence). V lost 2 bases and J lost 5; bases outside the gene matches: 2. The CDR3 runs 14 residues. The CDR3, as DNA: TGTGCCAGCAGCTTAGCGGGAGTGACCGGGGAGCTGTTTTTT. Protein sequence: CASSLAGVTGELFF.

In this sample, this clone turned up a few times. V and J are TRBV2 and TRBJ2-7; 7 bases are a match to TRBD1. J lost 0 bases, V lost 7 bases, and 9 bases had no gene match. This CDR3 spans 15 amino acids. Germline lookup yields CDR1 SNHLY and CDR2 FYNNEI. For the CDR3, the DNA is TGTGCCAGCAACGAACAGGGGACGGTCTCCTACGAGCAGTACTTC. Translation gives CASNEQGTVSYEQYF.

The chain couples TRBV5-1 to TRBJ2-3, with D possibly being TRBD2 (5 bases). The V gene lost 1 base and the J gene lost 0 bases, with 9 bases spanning the gap. The CDR3 is made up of 15 amino acids. Germline assignment: CDR1 SGHRS and CDR2 YFSETQ. Here the CDR3 reads CASSLYSDSTDTQYF. The CDR3 nucleotides read TGCGCCAGCAGCTTGTATAGCGATAGCACAGATACGCAGTATTTT.

This clone was found once. This chain connects TRBV6-2 or TRBV6-3 to TRBJ2-7; D may be TRBD1 (5 bases). This CDR3 spans 13 amino acids. Trimming took 2 bases from V and 2 from J, leaving 7 bases between them. The germline V gene encodes CDR1 MNHEY and CDR2 SVGEGT. CDR3 sequence (DNA): TGTGCCAGCAGTTACGGCAGGGCCTACGAGCAGTACTTC. Protein sequence: CASSYGRAYEQYF.

This chain uses TRBV4-1 with TRBJ2-3; 7 bases map to TRBD1. The germline V gene encodes CDR1 MGHRA and CDR2 YSYEKL. The CDR3 contains 16 residues. Trimming took 0 bases from V and 9 from J; bases not matched to a gene: 12. The CDR3 sequence: CASSQDNRGLRETQYF. CDR3 DNA sequence: TGCGCCAGCAGCCAAGATAACAGGGGCTTGAGGGAGACGCAGTATTTT.

This chain uses TRBV5-1 with TRBJ2-7; tentative D call: TRBD1 (6 bases). CDR1 and CDR2 from the germline V gene are SGHRS and YFSETQ. With 0 bases removed from V and 5 bases from J, the gap between germline ends came to 6 bases. This CDR3 contains 12 residues. The CDR3 here is CASSLDRDEQYF. The CDR3, as DNA: TGCGCCAGCAGCTTGGACAGGGACGAGCAGTACTTC.

The genes are TRBV27 and TRBJ2-3, with 10 bases identical to TRBD2. Germline CDR1 and CDR2: MNHEY and SMNVEV (reference sequence). The CDR3 spans 14 residues. The junction had 1 base not matched to a gene; V was cut back by 6 bases and J by 1 base. CDR3 sequence reads: CASRTSGGTDTQYF. CDR3 in DNA: TGTGCCAGCAGAACTAGCGGGGGCACAGATACGCAGTATTTT.

The J gene is TRBJ1-6, the V gene TRBV18; no clear D gene. With 3 bases removed from V and 8 bases from J, the gap between germline ends came to 11 bases. Germline loops: CDR1 KGHSH, CDR2 LQKENI. This CDR3 comprises 14 residues. The CDR3 region is CASSPTSEDSPLHF. The CDR3 DNA reads TGTGCCAGCTCACCTACTTCCGAAGATTCACCCCTCCACTTT.

The chain recombines TRBV27 with TRBJ1-5; no clear D. Germline V gene lookup returns CDR1 MNHEY and CDR2 SMNVEV (reference sequence). V lost 8 bases and J lost 15, with 8 bases in between. The CDR3 covers 8 residues. The CDR3 DNA is TGTGCCAGCCCCCCTTGGCATTTT. It yields the protein CASPPWHF.

This clone was seen only once. The chain recombines TRBV28 with TRBJ1-4; 9 nucleotides match TRBD1. CDR1 is MDHEN and CDR2 is SYDVKM in the germline V gene. Trimming at V came to 4 bases and at J to 7 bases, leaving 7 bases not matched to a gene. This CDR3 comprises 15 residues. CDR3 sequence: CASSSSTGGGEKLFF. The CDR3 nucleotides are TGTGCCAGCAGTTCCTCGACAGGGGGAGGTGAAAAACTGTTTTTT.

The chain is built from TRBV20-1 and TRBJ2-2, with 10 bases that match TRBD2. The V gene end was trimmed by 3 bases and the J gene end by 7 bases; junction bases not matched to a gene: 8. Germline loops: CDR1 DFQATT, CDR2 SNEGSKA (reference sequence). The CDR3 is 15 residues long. In DNA form, the CDR3 reads TGCAGTGCTAGTATCAGCGGGAGGGCCCACGGGGAGCTGTTTTTT. Translation gives CSASISGRAHGELFF.